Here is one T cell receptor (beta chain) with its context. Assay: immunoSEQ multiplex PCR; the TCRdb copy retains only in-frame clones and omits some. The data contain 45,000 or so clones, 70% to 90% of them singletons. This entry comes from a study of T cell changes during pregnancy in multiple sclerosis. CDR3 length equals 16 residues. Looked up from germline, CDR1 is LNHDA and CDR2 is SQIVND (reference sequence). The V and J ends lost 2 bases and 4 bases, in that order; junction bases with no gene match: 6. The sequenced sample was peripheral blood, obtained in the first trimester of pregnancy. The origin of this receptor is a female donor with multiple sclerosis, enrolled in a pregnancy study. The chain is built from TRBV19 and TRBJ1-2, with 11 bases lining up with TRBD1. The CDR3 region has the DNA TGTGCCAGTAGTATAAGCTGGACAGGGGGCGGCTATGGCTACACCTTC. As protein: CASSISWTGGGYGYTF.